This entry describes one T cell receptor beta chain. Its antigen is not yet known. One base away there is no much larger clone; base qualities are not given. The collaborating institutions used their own protocols to collect whole blood in K2EDTA tubes. For TCRbeta analysis, collaborators shipped samples in one of three forms: frozen whole blood, isolated PBMCs, or DNA extracted from either of those sample types. The data derive from a study of blood T cell repertoires in COVID-19 (dated by TCRdb to 2018 to 2020). Concerning the study at large: Samples covering the acute and convalescent phases of COVID-19 were provided by collaborators in the United States, Italy and Spain. The prospective study material was composed of cDNA or gDNA derived from T cells, B-cell-depleted T cells, or PBMCs. Subjects who had been exposed to COVID-19, were actively infected with it, or had recovered from it provided the deeply sampled blood TCRbeta repertoires that made up the dataset. The repertoires were released in a freely available public database intended as a resource for research on the immune response to SARS-CoV-2. The samples were drawn from the first 160 participants of the ongoing ImmuneRACE study and from over a thousand subjects provided by 6 global collaborators. A de-identified subject ID, COVID-19 status, age in years and sex were almost always included in the sample metadata. Where available, HLA class I and class II types were obtained from metadata supplied by the sample provider rather than from assay-based typing.

TCRbeta CDR3 regions were amplified from genomic DNA by means of the immunoSEQ Assay, a bias-controlled multiplex PCR. The study's processing was this. The number of nucleated cells in each sample was estimated by amplification of reference gene primers within the assay. Sequence reads were collapsed and filtered to measure the absolute abundance of every unique TCRbeta CDR3 rearrangement. For each sample, productive Simpson clonality was calculated as the square root of Simpson's diversity index over productive rearrangements. Imported from immuneACCESS, the table was reduced by TCRdb to in-frame sequences with V and J called. These copies leave out some clones; in studies compared against another copy, an unresolved V gene accounts for under half, and the cause of the remainder is not known. V, J and clone size are taken as reported in that table, and D and trimming were inferred from the DNA itself. This sample lists around 130,000 clones; around 85% were detected once. About 17% of the sample comes from the top ten.

V trim: 4 bases; J trim: 8 bases; unmatched bases: 12. The CDR3 measures 15 amino acids from cysteine to phenylalanine. The CDR3 DNA has 45 bases and is translated from base 1. The germline V gene (reference sequence) gives CDR1 as LGHDT and CDR2 as YNNKEL. Broader findings and caveats from the paper: Clinical and demographic metadata were provided uncurated, with the amount varying by source and participant.

The specimen was peripheral blood. The sequence is built from TRBV3-1 (or the pseudogene TRBV3-2) and TRBJ1-2, with TRBD1 identical over 8 junction bases. This TCR was recovered from a woman of 80 years or more with acute or convalescent COVID-19. The nucleotides are TGTGCCAGCAGCCGATCTGAGCTCAGGGGGCACGGCTACACCTTC. Translated, it gives CASSRSELRGHGYTF.